The clone carrying this TCR beta chain has a handful of counts. This specimen comes from a study of T cells in Graves' hyperthyroidism and ophthalmopathy. It was RNA transcripts that yielded the amplified TCR beta CDR3 regions. An initial round of RT-PCR targeting the TCR CDR3 relied on the HTBI primer set. In TCRdb, the multiplex PCR reads were re-called with MiXCR into one record per CDR3 protein. Of under 750,000 distinct CDR3 sequences in the sample, roughly 20% were seen once. Subjects aged 18 to 65 presented with newly diagnosed hyperthyroidism of less than 2 months' duration. The sample consisted of blood. The clonotype was recovered from a woman between 50 and 59 years old with Graves' hyperthyroidism that later progressed to Graves' ophthalmopathy.

The CDR3 region is CAWSSWDRIPGVGEKLFF. Here the CDR3 DNA reads TGTGCCTGGAGTTCGTGGGACAGAATTCCGGGGGTCGGTGAAAAACTGTTTTTT. V usage is TRBV30 and J usage is TRBJ1-4, with 7 bases lining up with TRBD1. The J segment lost 7 bases and the V segment lost 2 bases, leaving 19 bases of the junction unmatched. In germline, CDR1 is GTSNPN, CDR2 SVGIG (reference sequence). The CDR3 consists of 18 residues.